The 25 T cell receptor beta chains given below trace back to one sample, sequenced in a study of blood T cells in healthy people across ages (dated by TCRdb to about 2015). The library was made by 5' RACE. The run used an Illumina HiSeq 2500. The second PCR ran for roughly 6 to 11 cycles and used a J-beta primer mix along with a sample-barcoded 5' primer. The public reads were reprocessed in TCRdb via fastp at Q25 and MiXCR, keeping in-frame beta chains. Each CDR3 protein gets just one entry, which takes the most common genes and DNA from the rows behind it. The sample records fewer than 1 million distinct CDR3 sequences, under 45% of which are singletons. The top ten clonotypes cover approximately 20% of the sample. Material for sequencing was blood. The receptors derive from a man aged 60 to 75 in good health.

This clonotype was observed a handful of times. The chain links TRBV6-2 or TRBV6-3 to TRBJ2-5; possible D gene TRBD1, 6 bases. CDR3 length: 16 amino acids. Deletions cut 2 bases from V and 0 bases from J, with 13 bases between. Germline V CDR1 and CDR2: MNHEY, SVGEGT. The CDR3 sequence is CASSYVDTGYQETQYF. Written as DNA, the CDR3 is TGTGCCAGCAGTTACGTGGACACAGGGTACCAAGAGACCCAGTACTTC.

This clonotype has a count of ten or more. The chain joins TRBV7-2 to TRBJ2-5, with a weak D call TRBD2 (7 bases). V shed 2 bases and J shed 7 bases, with 14 bases lying between them. CDR1 and CDR2 from the germline V gene are SGHTA and FQGNSA. The CDR3 has 14 amino acids. The CDR3 reads CASSLTQGRGTQYF. The CDR3 DNA sequence: TGTGCCAGCAGCTTAACCCAGGGGAGGGGGACCCAGTACTTC.

This clonotype was observed at least ten times. This chain uses TRBV9 with TRBJ2-1, with D possibly TRBD1 on 5 matching bases. Deletions cut 0 bases from V and 0 bases from J, with 7 bases between. The length of the CDR3 is 15 residues. Per the germline V gene, CDR1 is SGDLS and CDR2 is YYNGEE. The CDR3 DNA sequence: TGTGCCAGCAGCGTAGGACAGAGCTCCTACAATGAGCAGTTCTTC. Translation: CASSVGQSSYNEQFF.

The rearrangement links TRBV4-1 to TRBJ2-4, with 15 positions matching TRBD2. CDR3 length equals 15 residues. Germline CDR1 MGHRA, CDR2 YSYEKL. After removal of 3 bases from V and 13 bases from J, the junction contained 7 bases not matched to a gene. CDR3: CASSQLGLAGGEQYF. As DNA, the CDR3 is TGCGCCAGCAGCCAGCTGGGACTAGCGGGGGGTGAGCAGTACTTC.

This clonotype was counted between two and nine times. The rearrangement uses TRBV5-8 and TRBJ1-2; no clear D. The germline gives CDR1 SGHTS, CDR2 YDEGEE. This CDR3 is 14 amino acids long. The V and J ends lost 6 bases and 2 bases respectively, with 14 bases between them. CDR3 DNA: TGTGCCAGCACCTATTCGTCCGGCAACTATGGCTACACCTTC. Amino acids: CASTYSSGNYGYTF.

The genes are TRBV7-9 and TRBJ2-7; 12 bases line up with TRBD2. Germline loops: CDR1 SEHNR, CDR2 FQNEAQ (reference sequence). J lost 3 bases, V lost 6 bases, and 6 bases had no gene match. CDR3 size: 15 residues. Here the CDR3 reads CASSIRLAGDYEQYF. The CDR3 DNA is TGTGCCAGCAGTATAAGACTAGCGGGGGACTACGAGCAGTACTTC. The full variable domain, completed using reference TRBV7-9 and TRBJ2-7, is DTGVSQNPRHKITKRGQNVTFRCDPISEHNRLYWYRQTLGQGPEFLTYFQNEAQLEKSRLLSDRFSAERPKGSFSTLEIQRTEQGDSAMYLCASSIRLAGDYEQYFGPGTRLTVT.

The genes are TRBV2 and TRBJ2-5; 11 bases fit TRBD1. CDR1 is SNHLY and CDR2 is FYNNEI in the germline V gene. This CDR3 is built from 16 residues. J was trimmed by 11 bases and V by 4 bases; bases with no gene match: 15. The CDR3 reads CASSVISWTGGGEQYF. The CDR3 DNA sequence: TGTGCCAGCAGTGTAATTTCGTGGACAGGGGGCGGGGAGCAGTACTTC. The full variable domain, its missing parts supplied by reference TRBV2 and TRBJ2-5, is EPEVTQTPSHQVTQMGQEVILRCVPISNHLYFYWYRQILGQKVEFLVSFYNNEISEKSEIFDDQFSVERPDGSNFTLKIRSTKLEDSAMYFCASSVISWTGGGEQYFGPGTRLLVL.

The chain joins TRBV18 to TRBJ1-4; D gene unclear. V was shortened by 3 bases and J by 5 bases, with 7 bases between the two germline ends. The germline gives CDR1 KGHSH, CDR2 LQKENI. This CDR3 has 13 residues. The CDR3 loop reads CASSPDSNEKLFF. DNA of the CDR3: TGTGCCAGCTCACCCGACTCCAATGAAAAACTGTTTTTT.

V usage is TRBV10-3 and J usage is TRBJ2-7; D is possibly TRBD2 (7 bases). Germline loops: CDR1 ENHRY, CDR2 SYGVKD. The CDR3 has 16 residues. Trimming shortened V by 2 bases and J by 2 bases, and 16 bases separated the two germline ends. CDR3 DNA: TGTGCCATCAGTGAGAAAGGGGGGGGGAAGACCTACGAGCAGTACTTC. Translating gives CAISEKGGGKTYEQYF.

V is TRBV6-2 or TRBV6-3 and J is TRBJ1-1; D remains unclear. Germline CDR1 and CDR2: MNHEY and SVGEGT. This CDR3 has 16 residues. The V and J ends lost 6 bases and 0 bases respectively, with 17 bases between them. CDR3 loop: CASRRGGTKVNTEAFF. As DNA, the CDR3 is TGTGCCAGCAGGCGGGGAGGAACGAAGGTGAACACTGAAGCTTTCTTT.

This chain links TRBV10-3 with TRBJ2-7; 8 nucleotides align to TRBD1. V shed 6 bases and J 0 bases; nucleotides not matched to a gene: 10. The germline CDR1 and CDR2 sequences are ENHRY and SYGVKD. This CDR3 region has 16 residues. CDR3: CAISRGTGKISYEQYF. Here the CDR3 DNA reads TGTGCCATCAGCCGAGGGACAGGTAAAATCTCCTACGAGCAGTACTTC.

The chain couples TRBV5-1 to TRBJ2-5; weak D call: TRBD1 (5 bases). Germline loops: CDR1 SGHRS, CDR2 YFSETQ. Trimming took off 0 bases at V and 2 bases at J, with 11 bases between the two ends. This CDR3 is built from 15 residues. The CDR3 here is CASSLVLQEQETQYF. The CDR3 DNA sequence: TGCGCCAGCAGCTTGGTACTACAGGAACAAGAGACCCAGTACTTC.

The genes are TRBV28 and TRBJ2-5; either TRBD1 or TRBD2 may fit D (6 bases each). The end of the DNA is better explained by TRBJ2-7, so the J call may be wrong. This CDR3 comprises 14 residues. The germline V gene has CDR1 MDHEN and CDR2 SYDVKM. CDR3 in amino acids: CASSFPGGRGEQYF. The CDR3 DNA reads as TGTGCCAGCAGTTTCCCCGGGGGCCGGGGCGAGCAGTACTTC.

This clonotype was detected a few times. The chain joins TRBV12-3 or TRBV12-4 to TRBJ1-2; D is perhaps TRBD1 (6 bases). Trimming left V 3 bases short and J 8 bases short, with 10 bases between. This CDR3 has 12 residues. CDR3 residues: CASSFHREGYTF. Here the CDR3 DNA reads TGTGCCAGCAGTTTTCACAGGGAAGGCTACACCTTC.

This clonotype was detected only a few times. This chain connects TRBV28 to TRBJ1-2, with D unclear. The CDR3 covers 12 residues. Germline V gene lookup returns CDR1 MDHEN and CDR2 SYDVKM. V was cut by 5 bases and J by 8 bases, with 12 bases left in between. CDR3 sequence: CASSTGFGGYTF. The CDR3 DNA reads as TGTGCCAGCAGTACCGGGTTCGGAGGCTACACCTTC.

This clonotype was found a few times. The J gene is TRBJ2-7, the V gene TRBV7-2; 8 nucleotides match TRBD2. Germline V gene data show CDR1 as SGHTA and CDR2 as FQGNSA. The CDR3 is 16 residues long. The J segment lost 3 bases and the V segment lost 0 bases, leaving 7 bases of the junction unmatched. As DNA, the CDR3 is TGTGCCAGCAGCTTAGCGTTGGTAGCGGGGCTCTACGAGCAGTACTTC. Translating it yields CASSLALVAGLYEQYF.

The J gene is TRBJ1-3, the V gene TRBV20-1; D might be TRBD1 (6 bases). CDR3 length equals 14 residues. Trimming took off 5 bases at V and 0 bases at J, with 11 bases between the two ends. The germline V gene encodes CDR1 DFQATT and CDR2 SNEGSKA (reference sequence). The DNA for the CDR3 is TGCAGTGCTGGGGGACACCTCTCTGGAAACACCATATATTTT. This gives the protein CSAGGHLSGNTIYF.

As regards this clonotype: It may be a read error: a sequence one base away is much more abundant. The chain couples TRBV7-2 to TRBJ2-3; 7 bases align to TRBD1. The CDR3 covers 15 residues. CDR1 and CDR2 from the germline V gene are SGHTA and FQGNSA. J gave up 2 bases and V 3 bases, and 5 bases lay outside the gene matches. The CDR3 bases are TGTGCCAGCAGCTTGGACAGGTCTTACACAGATACGCAGTATTTT. As protein: CASSLDRSYTDTQYF.

The chain joins TRBV10-3 to TRBJ2-7; TRBD2 matches 15 bases. Germline V gives CDR1 ENHRY, CDR2 SYGVKD. The trim removed 6 bases at V and 7 bases at J, leaving 7 bases unmatched. The CDR3 sequence is 15 residues long. CDR3 sequence (DNA): TGTGCCATCAGCCTAAGGACTAGCGGGAGGGATGAGCAGTACTTC. This sequence encodes CAISLRTSGRDEQYF.

The chain uses TRBV12-3 or TRBV12-4 and TRBJ2-2, with D possibly TRBD1 on 6 matching bases. V dropped 0 bases and J dropped 2 bases, with 10 bases sitting between them. This CDR3 is 16 amino acids long. The CDR3 spells CASSLAPGANTGELFF. DNA of the CDR3: TGTGCCAGCAGTTTAGCTCCAGGGGCCAACACCGGGGAGCTGTTTTTT.

V and J are TRBV12-3 or TRBV12-4 and TRBJ2-4; 10 bases match TRBD2. The DNA matches TRBJ2-7 better at its end, which makes the J call doubtful. This CDR3 contains 16 residues. The CDR3 region has the DNA TGTGCCAGCAGTCCCCGGGGTAGCGGGGGGACCTACGAGCAGTACTTC. It yields the protein CASSPRGSGGTYEQYF.

The chain employs TRBV7-2 and TRBJ2-5; D is perhaps TRBD2 (5 bases). Between the trimmed V and J ends, which lost 1 base and 3 bases, there was a span of 12 bases. CDR1 and CDR2 (germline): SGHTA, FQGNSA. This CDR3 spans 15 amino acids. The CDR3: CASSLDAGREETQYF. The CDR3 DNA reads TGTGCCAGCAGCTTAGATGCGGGCCGCGAAGAGACCCAGTACTTC.

The chain joins TRBV4-2 to TRBJ1-4; tentative D call: TRBD1 (5 bases). Germline CDR1 reads LGHNA; CDR2 reads YNFKEQ. The CDR3 covers 15 residues. Trimming stripped 3 bases from V and 4 bases from J, with 12 bases between. The CDR3 here is CASSQMKTVNEKLFF. For the CDR3, the DNA is TGTGCCAGCAGCCAGATGAAGACAGTTAATGAAAAACTGTTTTTT.

The chain links TRBV20-1 to TRBJ2-1, with D unclear. The V gene lost 5 bases and the J gene lost 5 bases, with 10 bases spanning the gap. The CDR3 totals 12 residues. Looked up from germline, CDR1 is DFQATT and CDR2 is SNEGSKA (reference sequence). DNA for the CDR3: TGCAGTGCTTCAGGTTTCAACAATGAGCAGTTCTTC. This gives the protein CSASGFNNEQFF.

V is TRBV4-3 and J is TRBJ1-6; D remains ambiguous. Germline CDR1 LGHNA, CDR2 YSLEER. V was clipped by 0 bases and J by 7 bases, with 10 bases between them. The CDR3 totals 15 residues. The CDR3 sequence: CASSQETLGNSPLHF. CDR3 coding DNA: TGCGCCAGCAGCCAAGAGACCTTGGGGAATTCACCCCTCCACTTT.